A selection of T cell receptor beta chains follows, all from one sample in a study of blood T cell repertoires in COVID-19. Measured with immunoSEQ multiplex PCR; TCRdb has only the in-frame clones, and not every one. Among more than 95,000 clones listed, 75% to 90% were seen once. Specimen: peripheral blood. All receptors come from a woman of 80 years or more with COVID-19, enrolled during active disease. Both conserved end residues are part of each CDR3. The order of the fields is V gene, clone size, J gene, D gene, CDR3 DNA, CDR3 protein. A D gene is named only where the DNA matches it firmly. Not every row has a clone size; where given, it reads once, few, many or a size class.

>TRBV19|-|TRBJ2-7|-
TGTGCCAGTAGTGAGGGGGGGCATCTGCCCCCTATGATGGAGCAGTACTTC
CASSEGGHLPPMMEQYF
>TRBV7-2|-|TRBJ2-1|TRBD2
TGTGCCAGCAGCGGCGGACTAGGATACAATGAGCAGTTCTTC
CASSGGLGYNEQFF
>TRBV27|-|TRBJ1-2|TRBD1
TGTGCCAGCACTATCACAGGGGCGCATGGCTATGGCTACACCTTC
CASTITGAHGYGYTF
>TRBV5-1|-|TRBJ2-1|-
TGCGCCAGCAGCCTCTCTAGCAATTCCAACAATGAGCAGTTCTTC
CASSLSSNSNNEQFF
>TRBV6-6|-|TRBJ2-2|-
TGTGCCAGCAGTTTCAAAGGGGACACCGGGGAGCTGTTTTTT
CASSFKGDTGELFF
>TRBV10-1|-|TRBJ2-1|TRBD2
TGCGCCAGCAGTGAACGGCGACTAGCGGAGTACAATGAGCAGTTCTTC
CASSERRLAEYNEQFF
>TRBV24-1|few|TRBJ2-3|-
TGTGCCACCAGTGATTCGGGGAATACGCAGTATTTT
CATSDSGNTQYF
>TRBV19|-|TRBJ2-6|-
TGTGCCAGTAGTACCTTGGGACTGAGCTCTGGGGCCAACGTCCTGACTTTC
CASSTLGLSSGANVLTF
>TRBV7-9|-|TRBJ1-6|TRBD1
TGTGCCAGCAGCTTAGCTCAGGGGGCGGCCTATAATTCACCCCTCCACTTT
CASSLAQGAAYNSPLHF
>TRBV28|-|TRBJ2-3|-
TGTGCCAGCACCCCGGGGAGCATTAGCACAGATACGCAGTATTTT
CASTPGSISTDTQYF
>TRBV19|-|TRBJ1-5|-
TGTGCCAGTAACATGGACAGTAGGGGCAATCAGCCCCAGCATTTT
CASNMDSRGNQPQHF
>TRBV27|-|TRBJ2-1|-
TGTGCCAGCAGAGGAGGGGCAGGTAGCAATGAGCAGTTCTTC
CASRGGAGSNEQFF
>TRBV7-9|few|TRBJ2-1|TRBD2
TGTGCCAGCAGCCCCGGGAGGGGAAACAATGAGCAGTTCTTC
CASSPGRGNNEQFF
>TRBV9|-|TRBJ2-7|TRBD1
TGTGCCAGCAGCGTAGATACAGGGGCCAAGGGGGAGCAGTACTTC
CASSVDTGAKGEQYF
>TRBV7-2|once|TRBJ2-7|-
TGTGCCAGCAGCTTAGATCAGGGTAGCTACGAGCAGTACTTC
CASSLDQGSYEQYF
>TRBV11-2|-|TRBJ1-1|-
TGTGCCAGCAGTCACTTGGTAAGCTTTGAAGCTTTCTTT
CASSHLVSFEAFF
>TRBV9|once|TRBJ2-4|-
TGTGCCAGCAGCGTTGGCGGGGAGCCGGGAAACATTCAGTACTTC
CASSVGGEPGNIQYF
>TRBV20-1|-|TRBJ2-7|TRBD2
TGCAGTGCTAGTCCCCTAGCGGGAGTATGGAGCGAGCAGTACTTC
CSASPLAGVWSEQYF
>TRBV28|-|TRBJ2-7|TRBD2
TGTGCCAGCACTCTTGCTCCGGGACTAGCGGGAGCTCGCTCCTACGAGCAGTACTTC
CASTLAPGLAGARSYEQYF
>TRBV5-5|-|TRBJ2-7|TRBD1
TGTGCCAGCAGCTGGGACAGAGACTACGAGCAGTACTTC
CASSWDRDYEQYF
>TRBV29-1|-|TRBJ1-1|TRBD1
TGCAGCGTGACAGGGTCGTACACTGAAGCTTTCTTT
CSVTGSYTEAFF
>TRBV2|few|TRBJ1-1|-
TGTGCCAGCAAATACGAGTCGAACACTGAAGCTTTCTTT
CASKYESNTEAFF
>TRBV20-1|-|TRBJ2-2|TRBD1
TGCAGTGCTAGTAGGATTCAGGGGGCCTGGGAGCTGTTTTTT
CSASRIQGAWELFF
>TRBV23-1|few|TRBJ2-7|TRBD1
TGCGCCAGCACACTTTTACGGGACAGGGGATTC
CASTLLRDRGF
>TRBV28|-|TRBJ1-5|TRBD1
TGTGCCAGCATAGGGTTTAGGACAGGGACGTATCAGCCCCAGCATTTT
CASIGFRTGTYQPQHF
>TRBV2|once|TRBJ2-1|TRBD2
TGTGCCATCCGATCCGTCAGCGGGAGGATGAGGAATGAGCAGTTCTTC
CAIRSVSGRMRNEQFF
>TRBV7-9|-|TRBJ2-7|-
TGTGCCAGCAGCTTGGACATTTCCTACGAGCAGTACTTC
CASSLDISYEQYF
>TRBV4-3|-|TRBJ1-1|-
TGCGCCAGCAGCCAAGAATCTTCCACTGAAGCTTTCTTT
CASSQESSTEAFF
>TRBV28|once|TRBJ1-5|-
TGTGCCACCCTGACAGGAAATCAGCCCCAGCATTTT
CATLTGNQPQHF
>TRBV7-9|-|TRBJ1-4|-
TGTGCCAGCAGCCCTCGGGGGTCTACTAATGAAAAACTGTTTTTT
CASSPRGSTNEKLFF
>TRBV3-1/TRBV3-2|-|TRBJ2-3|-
TGTGCCAGCAGCCAAAGGGTCCAGGGCCCAGATACGCAGTATTTT
CASSQRVQGPDTQYF
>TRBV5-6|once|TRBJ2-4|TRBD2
TGTGCCAGCAGCCGCCAGGGAGCGGGGGACAAAAACATTCAGTACTTC
CASSRQGAGDKNIQYF
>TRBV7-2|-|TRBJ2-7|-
TGTGCCAGCGGAGTGGGCTACGAGCAGTACTTC
CASGVGYEQYF
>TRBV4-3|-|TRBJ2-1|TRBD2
TGCGCCAGCAGCCCCCGTGGGGGAGGGTGGAATGAGCAGTTCTTC
CASSPRGGGWNEQFF
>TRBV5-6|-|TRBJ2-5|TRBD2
TGTGCCAGCAGCCTGGGAGCGGGAGGGCGTTGGGAGACCCAGTACTTC
CASSLGAGGRWETQYF
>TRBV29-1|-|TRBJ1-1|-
TGCAGCGTATCGGATTACAGCCCCATGAACACTGAAGCTTTCTTT
CSVSDYSPMNTEAFF
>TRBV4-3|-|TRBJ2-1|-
TGCGCCAGCAGCCAAGACTTTATCTTGGATTTACGCCGAGGCAATGAGCAGTTCTTC
CASSQDFILDLRRGNEQFF
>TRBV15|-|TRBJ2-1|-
TGTGCCACCAGCCGTGTAGTGGGGGCCCGGGCGGAGCAGTTCTTC
CATSRVVGARAEQFF
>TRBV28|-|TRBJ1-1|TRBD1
TGTGCCAGCGCCCAAGCCGGGACAGGGGGCGTCACTGAAGCTTTCTTT
CASAQAGTGGVTEAFF
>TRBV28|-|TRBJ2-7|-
TGTGCCAGCAGCCTACTATCCTACGAGCAGTACTTC
CASSLLSYEQYF
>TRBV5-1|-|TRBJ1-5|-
TGCGCCAGCAGCTTGCAGGGGACGGCTGGGCAGCCCCAGCATTTT
CASSLQGTAGQPQHF
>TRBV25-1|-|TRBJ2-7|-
TGTGCCAGCAGTGAATTTGGCGGTTCCTACGAGCAGTACTTC
CASSEFGGSYEQYF